Listed here are 12 T cell receptor beta chains from one sample, sequenced in a study of blood T cell repertoires in COVID-19. Clones were sequenced by immunoSEQ multiplex PCR, and TCRdb holds only the in-frame ones, with some missing. The table has about 110,000 clones, over 70% seen once. The sequencing sample was made of peripheral blood. Receptors originate from a man aged 50-59 years with acute or convalescent COVID-19.

The chain carries TRBV9 and TRBJ2-7; 7 nucleotides line up with TRBD1. The germline gives CDR1 SGDLS, CDR2 YYNGEE. J was trimmed by 3 bases and V by 1 base; bases with no gene match: 10. The CDR3 contains 16 residues. The CDR3 region is CASSVTDRAFDYEQYF. CDR3 bases: TGTGCCAGCAGCGTAACTGACAGGGCCTTTGACTACGAGCAGTACTTC.

The rearrangement joins TRBV21-1 to TRBJ1-2. TRBV21-1 is designated a pseudogene. The CDR3 spans 13 residues. CDR3 DNA sequence: TGTGCCAGGACGTCGGGAGCTCCCAATGGCTACACCTTC. It codes for CARTSGAPNGYTF.

The J gene is TRBJ2-1, the V gene TRBV5-6; D call uncertain. This CDR3 is 13 amino acids long. With 2 bases removed from V and 10 bases from J, the gap between germline ends came to 13 bases. CDR1 is SGHDT, CDR2 YYEEEE, per germline. As DNA, the CDR3 is TGTGCCAGCAGCTTCGGAGCCTTTGGAGAGCAGTTCTTC. Translated, it gives CASSFGAFGEQFF.

The V and J genes are TRBV5-1 and TRBJ2-1, with 8 positions matching TRBD1. Germline CDR1 SGHRS, CDR2 YFSETQ. With 4 bases clipped from V and 3 bases from J, the junction kept 6 bases outside the gene matches. This CDR3 spans 15 amino acids. In DNA, the CDR3 is TGCGCCAGCAGCGAGGACAGGGCGGACTACAATGAGCAGTTCTTC. The encoded protein is CASSEDRADYNEQFF.

The chain combines TRBV27 with TRBJ1-2; D possibly corresponds to TRBD1 (6 bases). Germline V gives CDR1 MNHEY, CDR2 SMNVEV (reference sequence). V lost 4 bases and J 4 bases, leaving 16 bases between the germline ends. CDR3 size: 15 residues. CDR3: CASSSWDKAGYGYTF. CDR3 bases: TGTGCCAGCAGTTCGTGGGACAAGGCGGGCTATGGCTACACCTTC.

This chain connects TRBV28 to TRBJ2-3, with 10 nucleotides matching TRBD2. The CDR3 consists of 17 residues. The germline gives CDR1 MDHEN, CDR2 SYDVKM. Germline trimming cut 4 bases from V and 7 bases from J; bases unmatched to any gene: 14. CDR3 DNA sequence: TGTGCCAGCAGTTCCCAGGGGGTAGCGGGGGGCCAATATACGCAGTATTTT. This encodes CASSSQGVAGGQYTQYF.

V is TRBV5-5 and J is TRBJ2-1, with TRBD1 identical over 10 bases. The CDR3 runs to 15 residues. Germline V lookup: CDR1 SGHKS, CDR2 YYEKEE (reference sequence). V shed 2 bases, J shed 4 bases, and the junction held 3 bases outside the gene matches. CDR3 nucleotides: TGTGCCAGCAGCTTCGACAGGGGGCTATACAATGAGCAGTTCTTC. Protein product: CASSFDRGLYNEQFF.

V usage is TRBV9 and J usage is TRBJ2-7; 9 bases are shared with TRBD1. Germline V lookup: CDR1 SGDLS, CDR2 YYNGEE. CDR3 size: 13 residues. J was trimmed by 5 bases and V by 4 bases; bases with no gene match: 4. This chain's CDR3 is CASSSGTGNEQYF. The CDR3 DNA sequence: TGTGCCAGCAGCTCAGGGACAGGGAACGAGCAGTACTTC.

The genes are TRBV30 and TRBJ1-1; the match to TRBD1 covers 9 bases. The J segment lost 7 bases and the V segment lost 3 bases, leaving 12 bases of the junction unmatched. The CDR3 spans 15 residues. Germline CDR1 GTSNPN, CDR2 SVGIG (reference sequence). The CDR3 loop is CAWSGEGQGMFEAFF. CDR3 nucleotide sequence: TGTGCCTGGAGCGGGGAGGGACAGGGAATGTTTGAAGCTTTCTTT. Looking up the rest from reference TRBV30 and TRBJ1-1 gives the full variable domain: SQTIHQWPATLVQPVGSPLSLECTVEGTSNPNLYWYRQAAGRGLQLLFYSVGIGQISSEVPQNLSASRPQDRQFILSSKKLLLSDSGFYLCAWSGEGQGMFEAFFGQGTRLTVV.

This chain joins TRBV3-1 (or the pseudogene TRBV3-2) and TRBJ1-1, with D maybe TRBD1 (6 bases). V dropped 2 bases and J dropped 1 base, with 11 bases sitting between them. Germline values: CDR1 LGHDT, CDR2 YNNKEL (reference sequence). The CDR3 totals 15 residues. The CDR3, as DNA: TGTGCCAGCAGCCAAATGGGACAAGCGAACACTGAAGCTTTCTTT. The encoded protein is CASSQMGQANTEAFF.

This clone was found a few times. The chain joins TRBV30 to TRBJ1-2, with D perhaps matching TRBD1 (5 bases). This CDR3 comprises 11 residues. CDR1 and CDR2 (germline): GTSNPN, SVGIG (reference sequence). The germline V and J ends were trimmed by 5 bases and 6 bases, with 10 bases remaining between them. The CDR3 here is CAWEDNNGYTF. CDR3 sequence (DNA): TGTGCCTGGGAGGACAACAATGGCTACACCTTC.

The chain carries TRBV28 and TRBJ2-1; 8 nucleotides line up with TRBD1. The germline gives CDR1 MDHEN, CDR2 SYDVKM. V gave up 4 bases and J gave up 12 bases; unmatched junction bases: 5. CDR3 length: 12 amino acids. The CDR3 reads CASSSSGTGQFF. The DNA of the CDR3 is TGTGCCAGCAGTTCCTCCGGGACAGGGCAGTTCTTC.